This T cell receptor (beta chain) was retrieved from a study of blood T cell repertoires in COVID-19. Assay used: immunoSEQ multiplex PCR; TCRdb lists only in-frame clones, some missing. The profile covers under 250,000 clones, with over 80% appearing a single time and roughly 3.7% taken by the ten largest. Trimming removed 0 bases from V and 8 bases from J; junction bases left unmatched: 6. CDR3 size: 15 residues. In germline, CDR1 is SGHRS, CDR2 YFSETQ. This clonotype was sampled from a woman under 40 who had been exposed to COVID-19. The sample comprised PBMCs or T cells enriched from blood (not recorded which). The chain is built from TRBV5-1 and TRBJ1-2; TRBD1 matches at 11 bases. The DNA of the CDR3 is TGCGCCAGCAGCTTGGACGGACAGGGGGCGCGAGGCTACACCTTC. Its protein is CASSLDGQGARGYTF.